The rows below give T cell receptor beta chains drawn from one sample of a study of T cell repertoires in cytomegalovirus infection. Via MiXCR, TCRdb re-called the reads, giving one row per CDR3 protein. The sample has hundreds of thousands of distinct CDR3 sequences, 31% seen once. The sample comprised PBMCs. The receptors originated from a human donor in good health (CMV status not recorded). Some clones in this sample may be carry-over from other donors' samples. The CDR3 runs from the conserved cysteine through the conserved F or W. Fields, in order: clone size, V gene, D gene, J gene, CDR3 length, CDR3 DNA, CDR3 protein. D genes are given only for firm matches. Only some rows state a clone size, as once, few, many or a class for expanded clones.

abundance: many; v_gene: TRBV7-6; d_gene: -; j_gene: TRBJ2-5; len: 14; CDR3nt: TGTGCCAGCAGCTTAGAGGTTGAGCAAGAGACCCAGTACTTC; CDR3aa: CASSLEVEQETQYF
abundance: many; v_gene: TRBV7-9; d_gene: -; j_gene: TRBJ1-1; len: 14; CDR3nt: TGTGCCAGCAGCTTTGGAGTAGGAGACACTGAAGCTTTCTTT; CDR3aa: CASSFGVGDTEAFF
abundance: few; v_gene: TRBV6-6; d_gene: -; j_gene: TRBJ1-5; len: 16; CDR3nt: TGTGCCAGCTGGAGCAGGGTTACGGATAGCAATCAGCCCCAGCATTTT; CDR3aa: CASWSRVTDSNQPQHF
abundance: -; v_gene: TRBV19; d_gene: -; j_gene: TRBJ1-1; len: 13; CDR3nt: TGTGCCAGTAGTATCGGCAGGGCCACTGAAGCTTTCTTT; CDR3aa: CASSIGRATEAFF
abundance: many; v_gene: TRBV7-8; d_gene: -; j_gene: TRBJ1-3; len: 15; CDR3nt: TGTGCCAGCAGCCGCACAGCAGACTCTGGAAACACCATATATTTT; CDR3aa: CASSRTADSGNTIYF
abundance: -; v_gene: TRBV7-2; d_gene: -; j_gene: TRBJ1-2; len: 13; CDR3nt: TGTGCCAGCAGCTTAGTAGGGGACGGACGCTACACCTTC; CDR3aa: CASSLVGDGRYTF
abundance: -; v_gene: TRBV6-8; d_gene: -; j_gene: TRBJ2-7; len: 14; CDR3nt: TGTGCCAGCAGTTACTCCTCCGAAACCTACGAGCAGTACTTC; CDR3aa: CASSYSSETYEQYF
abundance: -; v_gene: TRBV15; d_gene: -; j_gene: TRBJ1-5; len: 14; CDR3nt: TGTGCCACCAGCAGGGACGGCCTAAATCAGCCCCAGCATTTT; CDR3aa: CATSRDGLNQPQHF
abundance: few; v_gene: TRBV7-9; d_gene: -; j_gene: TRBJ2-2; len: 19; CDR3nt: TGTGCCAGCAGCTCCCTTCCTAGGGATCCGGGACAGAACACCGGGGAGCTGTTTTTT; CDR3aa: CASSSLPRDPGQNTGELFF
abundance: -; v_gene: TRBV5-8; d_gene: -; j_gene: TRBJ1-1; len: 15; CDR3nt: TGTGCCAGCAGCTTGCTTCTAACTATGAACACTGAAGCTTTCTTT; CDR3aa: CASSLLLTMNTEAFF
abundance: few; v_gene: TRBV2; d_gene: -; j_gene: TRBJ2-1; len: 12; CDR3nt: TGTGCCAGCGATGGACTCCGGAATGAGCAGTTCTTC; CDR3aa: CASDGLRNEQFF
abundance: few; v_gene: TRBV19; d_gene: -; j_gene: TRBJ2-1; len: 16; CDR3nt: TGTGCCAGTAGTACCCTAGCGCTTAGCTCCTACAATGAGCAGTTCTTC; CDR3aa: CASSTLALSSYNEQFF
abundance: few; v_gene: TRBV5-6; d_gene: -; j_gene: TRBJ2-7; len: 14; CDR3nt: TGTGCCAGCAGCCAGGGACGGACTCCCTACGAGCAGTACTTC; CDR3aa: CASSQGRTPYEQYF
abundance: -; v_gene: TRBV9; d_gene: -; j_gene: TRBJ1-2; len: 14; CDR3nt: TGTGCCAGCAGCGATCCCGGACGGACCTATGGCTACACCTTC; CDR3aa: CASSDPGRTYGYTF
abundance: few; v_gene: TRBV29-1; d_gene: -; j_gene: TRBJ2-7; len: 14; CDR3nt: TGCAGCGTTGAAGACCATGTTGTAGGGGACGAGCAGTACTTC; CDR3aa: CSVEDHVVGDEQYF
abundance: -; v_gene: TRBV19; d_gene: TRBD1; j_gene: TRBJ1-1; len: 15; CDR3nt: TGTGCCAGTAGTATGACAGGGGTTTGGGGCACTGAAGCTTTCTTT; CDR3aa: CASSMTGVWGTEAFF
abundance: -; v_gene: TRBV6-2/TRBV6-3; d_gene: TRBD1; j_gene: TRBJ1-3; len: 17; CDR3nt: TGTGCCAGCAGTTACTCGAGGCGAGACAGGGTGGGAAACACCATATATTTT; CDR3aa: CASSYSRRDRVGNTIYF
abundance: few; v_gene: TRBV12-3/TRBV12-4; d_gene: TRBD1; j_gene: TRBJ1-5; len: 15; CDR3nt: TGTGCCAGCAGTCCGACAGGGAAGGGCAATCAGCCCCAGCATTTT; CDR3aa: CASSPTGKGNQPQHF
abundance: -; v_gene: TRBV12-3/TRBV12-4; d_gene: TRBD2; j_gene: TRBJ2-7; len: 15; CDR3nt: TGTGCCAGCAGTTCCTCGGCGGGGGACTCCTACGAGCAGTACTTC; CDR3aa: CASSSSAGDSYEQYF
abundance: few; v_gene: TRBV19; d_gene: -; j_gene: TRBJ1-5; len: 16; CDR3nt: TGTGCCAGCCACAAGTACAGTGGTCATAGTAATCAGCCCCAGCATTTT; CDR3aa: CASHKYSGHSNQPQHF
abundance: -; v_gene: TRBV14; d_gene: TRBD1; j_gene: TRBJ2-7; len: 15; CDR3nt: TGTGCCAGCAGCCAACCGGGACAGGAGTTCTACGAGCAGTACTTC; CDR3aa: CASSQPGQEFYEQYF
abundance: -; v_gene: TRBV14; d_gene: -; j_gene: TRBJ1-3; len: 16; CDR3nt: TGTGCCAGCAGCCAAGCCCCCGGGAAAACTGGAAACACCATATATTTT; CDR3aa: CASSQAPGKTGNTIYF
abundance: many; v_gene: TRBV7-2; d_gene: -; j_gene: TRBJ2-7; len: 14; CDR3nt: TGTGCCAGCAGCTTATTACCCAGTCCTTACGAGCAGTACTTC; CDR3aa: CASSLLPSPYEQYF
abundance: few; v_gene: TRBV5-4; d_gene: -; j_gene: TRBJ1-3; len: 16; CDR3nt: TGTGCCAGCAGCTTGAGGGCAGGCCCCTCTGGAAACACCATATATTTT; CDR3aa: CASSLRAGPSGNTIYF
abundance: few; v_gene: TRBV6-6; d_gene: -; j_gene: TRBJ2-5; len: 13; CDR3nt: TGTGCCAGCAGCGGAGGGTGGGGGGAGACCCAGTACTTC; CDR3aa: CASSGGWGETQYF
abundance: -; v_gene: TRBV5-3; d_gene: -; j_gene: TRBJ1-6; len: 16; CDR3nt: TGTGCCAGCAGCTTGGCCGGTGGCTTAGATAATTCACCCCTCCACTTT; CDR3aa: CASSLAGGLDNSPLHF
abundance: -; v_gene: TRBV20-1; d_gene: TRBD1; j_gene: TRBJ2-5; len: 11; CDR3nt: TGCAGTGCCAGACAGGGGGAGACCCAGTACTTC; CDR3aa: CSARQGETQYF
abundance: -; v_gene: TRBV7-2; d_gene: TRBD1; j_gene: TRBJ1-5; len: 19; CDR3nt: TGTGCCAGCAGCTTTAGACAAACCGGGACAGGTGATATCAATCAGCCCCAGCATTTT; CDR3aa: CASSFRQTGTGDINQPQHF
abundance: many; v_gene: TRBV7-8; d_gene: TRBD2; j_gene: TRBJ2-3; len: 16; CDR3nt: TGTGCCAGCCTCAATCCCGGGACTAGCCTCACAGATACGCAGTATTTT; CDR3aa: CASLNPGTSLTDTQYF
abundance: -; v_gene: TRBV5-4; d_gene: -; j_gene: TRBJ2-7; len: 14; CDR3nt: TGTGCCAGCAGCTTGGGCCAGGAGAGCTACGAGCAGTACTTC; CDR3aa: CASSLGQESYEQYF
abundance: few; v_gene: TRBV5-1; d_gene: -; j_gene: TRBJ1-1; len: 15; CDR3nt: TGCGCCAGCAGCTTGGTACCTGGACAGAACACTGAAGCTTTCTTT; CDR3aa: CASSLVPGQNTEAFF
abundance: -; v_gene: TRBV11-2; d_gene: -; j_gene: TRBJ2-1; len: 13; CDR3nt: TGTGCCAGCAGCGTCACAGAAGCCAATGAGCAGTTCTTC; CDR3aa: CASSVTEANEQFF
abundance: -; v_gene: TRBV19; d_gene: -; j_gene: TRBJ1-5; len: 16; CDR3nt: TGTGCCAGTAGTAAACTCCGGGACACGAACAATCAGCCCCAGCATTTT; CDR3aa: CASSKLRDTNNQPQHF
abundance: -; v_gene: TRBV19; d_gene: TRBD1; j_gene: TRBJ2-1; len: 16; CDR3nt: TGTGCCAGTAGTATGCGGCAGGGGGCAGGCTACAATGAGCAGTTCTTC; CDR3aa: CASSMRQGAGYNEQFF
abundance: -; v_gene: TRBV19; d_gene: -; j_gene: TRBJ1-5; len: 14; CDR3nt: TGTGCCAGTAGTATCCGGCAGGGGACTCAGCCCCAGCATTTT; CDR3aa: CASSIRQGTQPQHF
abundance: -; v_gene: TRBV19; d_gene: -; j_gene: TRBJ1-1; len: 19; CDR3nt: TGTGCCAGTAGTCCCACGGCCGGGATTAGGCGAGTGTTGAACACTGAAGCTTTCTTT; CDR3aa: CASSPTAGIRRVLNTEAFF
abundance: few; v_gene: TRBV7-2; d_gene: -; j_gene: TRBJ2-1; len: 14; CDR3nt: TGTGCCAGCAGCATCGACTCCTCTTTCAATGAGCAGTTCTTC; CDR3aa: CASSIDSSFNEQFF
abundance: once; v_gene: TRBV7-9; d_gene: -; j_gene: TRBJ1-6; len: 16; CDR3nt: TGTGCCAGCAGCTTTACAGGGACCGCCTATAATTCCCCCCTCCACTTT; CDR3aa: CASSFTGTAYNSPLHF
abundance: -; v_gene: TRBV28; d_gene: TRBD1; j_gene: TRBJ2-4; len: 15; CDR3nt: TGTGCCAGCAGCCCCGACAGGGGATCCAAAAACATTCAGTACTTC; CDR3aa: CASSPDRGSKNIQYF
abundance: few; v_gene: TRBV3-1; d_gene: TRBD2; j_gene: TRBJ2-7; len: 17; CDR3nt: TGTGCCAGCAGCCAAGAAAGATGGGGACTATCGCGTTACGAGCAGTACTTC; CDR3aa: CASSQERWGLSRYEQYF